These 29 T cell receptor beta chains share one sample of origin, sequenced in a study of T cells in Graves' hyperthyroidism and ophthalmopathy. Researchers amplified the TCR beta CDR3 regions from RNA transcripts. First-round RT-PCR with HTBI primers amplified the TCR CDR3 region. MiXCR, run by TCRdb on the multiplex PCR reads, gives a single entry per CDR3 protein. The sample holds 380,000 or so distinct CDR3 sequences, 19% seen once. The specimen sequenced was blood. The receptors originated from a woman aged 18-29 years with Graves' hyperthyroidism.

This clonotype appeared a few times. A read error may be the cause here, since a much bigger clone is one base away. The gene calls are TRBV28 and TRBJ2-7; TRBD1 agrees at 7 bases. The CDR3 loop spans 12 amino acids. Trimming took 6 bases from V and 5 from J; bases not matched to a gene: 4. Germline CDR1 MDHEN, CDR2 SYDVKM. CDR3 amino acids: CASSTDRHEQYF. The CDR3 nucleotides are TGTGCCAGCAGCACGGACAGGCACGAGCAGTACTTC.

At least ten counts were recorded for this clonotype. The V gene is TRBV24-1, the J gene TRBJ2-5; D is possibly TRBD2 (6 bases). Trimming took off 5 bases at V and 5 bases at J, with 11 bases between the two ends. CDR1 and CDR2 (germline): KGHDR, SFDVKD. The CDR3 totals 13 residues. CDR3 amino acids: CATSVPGGETQYF. DNA of the CDR3: TGTGCCACCAGTGTTCCAGGAGGGGAGACCCAGTACTTC.

The V call is TRBV3-1, the J call TRBJ2-5, with a tentative D call TRBD2 (5 bases). The CDR3 contains 15 residues. The germline CDR1 and CDR2 sequences are LGHDT and YNNKEL (reference sequence). V was trimmed by 1 base and J by 5 bases, leaving 14 bases between them. CDR3: CASSQVGSGKETQYF. In nucleotides, the CDR3 is TGTGCCAGCAGCCAAGTAGGGTCCGGGAAGGAGACCCAGTACTTC.

Many counts were recorded for this clonotype. The chain uses TRBV14 and TRBJ1-1; 9 nucleotides match TRBD1. The germline gives CDR1 SGHDN, CDR2 FVKESK. V trimming: 5 bases; J trimming: 10 bases; junction bases outside the gene matches: 5. There are 12 residues in the CDR3. The chain's CDR3 is CASSSNRGRAFF. The CDR3, as DNA: TGTGCCAGCAGCTCGAACAGGGGGCGAGCTTTCTTT.

As to this clonotype: A clone one base away is much larger, so this may be a read error. This rearrangement joins TRBV18 to TRBJ1-2; D possibly corresponds to TRBD1 (5 bases). Germline assignment: CDR1 KGHSH and CDR2 LQKENI. This CDR3 is 13 amino acids long. CDR3 nucleotides: TGTGCCTGCTCACCCAGGGTTGCCTATGGCTACACCTTC. It codes for CACSPRVAYGYTF.

Points on this clonotype: A much larger clone sits a single nucleotide away, making a read error possible. This sequence joins TRBV9 and TRBJ2-2; D is unresolved. The CDR3 totals 12 residues. In germline, CDR1 is SGDLS, CDR2 YYNGEE. Deletions cut 1 base from V and 7 bases from J, with 5 bases between. The CDR3 here is CASSVWVGELFF. CDR3 DNA: TGTGCCAGCAGCGTATGGGTCGGGGAGCTGTTTTTT.

This clonotype was seen at least ten times. The chain is built from TRBV11-1 and TRBJ1-3, with a possible D match to TRBD1 (6 bases). This CDR3 has 16 residues. The V gene lost 6 bases and the J gene lost 4 bases, with 19 bases spanning the gap. Germline CDR1 is SGHAT and CDR2 is FQDESV (reference sequence). In DNA form, the CDR3 reads TGTGCCAGCAGTTCCGGGCCTGGACAGTCCGGAAACACCATATATTTT. Its protein is CASSSGPGQSGNTIYF.

This clonotype showed up many times. J is TRBJ2-7 and V is TRBV2; TRBD1 matches at 8 bases. There are 14 residues in the CDR3. From germline, CDR1 is SNHLY and CDR2 FYNNEI. J lost 0 bases, V lost 9 bases, and 7 bases had no gene match. Here the CDR3 reads CARTRDRLSYEQYF. In nucleotides, the CDR3 is TGTGCCAGGACACGGGACAGGCTCTCCTACGAGCAGTACTTC. Variable domain in full (rest from reference TRBV2 and TRBJ2-7): EPEVTQTPSHQVTQMGQEVILRCVPISNHLYFYWYRQILGQKVEFLVSFYNNEISEKSEIFDDQFSVERPDGSNFTLKIRSTKLEDSAMYFCARTRDRLSYEQYFGPGTRLTVT.

This clonotype was recorded once. An end of the junction differs from the germline gene, which may be a read error. This chain connects TRBV6-2 or TRBV6-3 to TRBJ1-1, with D tentatively TRBD1 (5 bases). This CDR3 is 14 amino acids long. CDR1 is MNHEY, CDR2 SVGEGT, per germline. CDR3 nucleotides: TGTGCCAGCAACCAGGGACTGCTGAACACTGATGCTTTCTTT. Translation: CASNQGLLNTDAFF.

This clonotype came up a few times. The chain employs TRBV4-1 and TRBJ2-7; 9 nucleotides match TRBD2. Looked up from germline, CDR1 is MGHRA and CDR2 is YSYEKL. This CDR3 is 15 amino acids long. Trimming cost V 8 bases and J 5 bases; bases outside gene matches: 13. CDR3 DNA: TGCGCCAGCTCTAAATTGAGGACTAGCGTCAACGAGCAGTACTTC. It encodes CASSKLRTSVNEQYF.

This clonotype was counted at least ten times. This rearrangement joins TRBV15 to TRBJ2-7; perhaps TRBD2 as D (7 bases). From germline, CDR1 is LNHNV and CDR2 YYDKDF (reference sequence). This CDR3 comprises 15 residues. V lost 8 bases to trimming and J lost 0 bases, with 17 bases between them. CDR3: CATSSEGGFSYEQYF. The CDR3 DNA reads TGTGCCACCTCCTCCGAGGGGGGGTTCTCCTACGAGCAGTACTTC.

There are many counts of this clonotype. The chain combines TRBV6-5 with TRBJ1-1; D unresolved. The germline V gene has CDR1 MNHEY and CDR2 SVGAGI. The V end lost 3 bases, the J end lost 4 bases, and 12 bases lay between the germline ends. The CDR3 loop spans 14 amino acids. The CDR3 protein is CASSYSTLGTEAFF. CDR3 nucleotide sequence: TGTGCCAGCAGTTATTCGACCCTCGGCACTGAAGCTTTCTTT.

A single count supports this clonotype. A clone one base away is much larger, so this may be a read error. This chain connects TRBV14 to TRBJ2-5; 8 nucleotides line up with TRBD1. CDR1 SGHDN and CDR2 FVKESK come from the germline V gene. This CDR3 has 15 residues. Here the CDR3 DNA reads TGTGCCAGCAGCAATTTCCGGGACAGGCAAGAGACCCAGGACTTC. This translates into CASSNFRDRQETQDF.

The table lists this clonotype with many counts. The junction departs from the called germline gene at one end, perhaps through a read error. V is TRBV7-7 and J is TRBJ2-7; 10 nucleotides agree with TRBD1. The CDR3 runs 13 residues. From germline, CDR1 is SSHAT and CDR2 FNYEAQ (reference sequence). The CDR3 loop reads CASSLDRGREQYF. The CDR3 DNA reads as TGTGCTAGCAGCTTAGACAGGGGGCGCGAGCAGTACTTC.

This clonotype has at least ten counts. The rearrangement links TRBV2 to TRBJ1-3; D gene unclear. The CDR3 runs to 10 residues. With 7 bases removed from V and 8 bases from J, the gap between germline ends came to 6 bases. Germline V gene data show CDR1 as SNHLY and CDR2 as FYNNEI. The CDR3 sequence is CASIGHTIYF. The CDR3 nucleotides are TGTGCCAGCATAGGTCACACCATATATTTT.

There are many counts of this clonotype. The rearrangement links TRBV13 to TRBJ1-1; D gene uncertain. The CDR3 has 16 residues. Deletions cut 6 bases from V and 0 bases from J, with 17 bases between. Looked up from germline, CDR1 is PRHDT and CDR2 is FYEKMQ (reference sequence). Here the CDR3 DNA reads TGTGCCAGCAGAACCTTCCGGGATGTCATGAACACTGAAGCTTTCTTT. Its translation is CASRTFRDVMNTEAFF.

CDR3 sequence: CASSSMDRGGYEQYF. The CDR3, as DNA: TGTGCCAGCAGCTCCATGGACAGGGGAGGTTACGAGCAGTACTTC. This sequence joins TRBV9 and TRBJ2-7, with 9 bases that match TRBD1. The CDR3 length is 15 residues. The germline CDR1 and CDR2 sequences are SGDLS and YYNGEE. Unmatched junction bases numbered 9, after V lost 4 bases and J lost 4 bases.

This clonotype was seen ten or more times. V is TRBV7-8 and J is TRBJ1-5, with D possibly being TRBD1 (6 bases). Trimming removed 5 bases from V and 2 bases from J, with 13 bases in between. The CDR3 totals 15 residues. Germline V CDR1 and CDR2: SGHVS, FQNEAQ. The CDR3 nucleotides read TGTGCCAGCAGCCTAGTACGGGGGCGCAATCAGCCCCAGCATTTT. It encodes CASSLVRGRNQPQHF.

This clonotype was counted at least ten times. V gene TRBV24-1 combines with J gene TRBJ2-2; weak D call: TRBD1 (6 bases). The CDR3 covers 12 residues. Between the trimmed V and J ends, which lost 12 bases and 2 bases, there was a span of 9 bases. The germline CDR1 and CDR2 sequences are KGHDR and SFDVKD. The CDR3 bases are TGTGCCGTGACAGGTAACACCGGGGAGCTGTTTTTT. Translation: CAVTGNTGELFF.

This clonotype came up many times. The chain uses TRBV29-1 and TRBJ2-7, with TRBD2 matching 8 bases. The CDR3 is made up of 13 amino acids. In germline, CDR1 is SQVTM, CDR2 ANQGSEA. Trimming removed 2 bases from V and 4 bases from J; junction bases left unmatched: 4. CDR3 residues: CSVETGGPYEQYF. Here the CDR3 DNA reads TGCAGCGTTGAAACGGGGGGGCCTTACGAGCAGTACTTC.

This clonotype was detected ten times or more. V gene TRBV15 combines with J gene TRBJ2-7; D is possibly TRBD1 (6 bases). Germline V lookup: CDR1 LNHNV, CDR2 YYDKDF (reference sequence). V was clipped by 0 bases and J by 5 bases, with 14 bases between them. CDR3 length: 15 residues. The CDR3 sequence is CATSRDLGAGHEQYF. Written as DNA, the CDR3 is TGTGCCACCAGCAGAGATTTGGGGGCAGGCCACGAGCAGTACTTC.

This clonotype has just a few counts. V usage is TRBV9 and J usage is TRBJ2-2; possible D gene TRBD2, 6 bases. V lost 4 bases to trimming and J lost 5 bases, with 15 bases between them. The CDR3 sequence is 15 residues long. Germline CDR1 is SGDLS and CDR2 is YYNGEE. The CDR3 DNA reads as TGTGCCAGCAGCCGGCCGGAGGGGAGGACCGGGGAGCTGTTTTTT. Amino acids: CASSRPEGRTGELFF.

The V call is TRBV7-8, the J call TRBJ1-2, with D perhaps matching TRBD1 (6 bases). The CDR3 contains 15 residues. The germline CDR1 and CDR2 sequences are SGHVS and FQNEAQ. V dropped 1 base and J dropped 4 bases, with 13 bases sitting between them. The CDR3 DNA reads as TGTGCCAGCAGCTTAGACCCGGGACAAGGCTATGGCTACACCTTC. This gives the protein CASSLDPGQGYGYTF.

The J gene is TRBJ2-5, the V gene TRBV20-1; D not certain. The CDR3 is 12 amino acids. V lost 0 bases and J 4 bases, leaving 6 bases between the germline ends. Germline-derived CDR1 and CDR2 are DFQATT and SNEGSKA (reference sequence). This CDR3 reads CSAREGLETQYF. CDR3 sequence (DNA): TGCAGTGCTAGAGAAGGGTTAGAGACCCAGTACTTC.

This clonotype has ten or more counts. This rearrangement joins TRBV11-2 to TRBJ2-7; 7 bases align to TRBD2. This CDR3 has 15 residues. With 0 bases clipped from V and 2 bases from J, the junction kept 4 bases outside the gene matches. The germline gives CDR1 SGHAT, CDR2 FQNNGV. The CDR3: CASSLEAGSPYEQYF. The CDR3 nucleotides read TGTGCCAGCAGCTTAGAAGCGGGGAGCCCCTACGAGCAGTACTTC.

The table lists this clonotype with many counts. This sequence joins TRBV18 and TRBJ1-1; no clear D. V was trimmed by 4 bases and J by 1 base, leaving 13 bases between them. The germline V gene encodes CDR1 KGHSH and CDR2 LQKENI. The CDR3 totals 15 residues. The DNA for the CDR3 is TGTGCCAGCTCACAAGTTCTAGAGGGGAACACTGAAGCTTTCTTT. This encodes CASSQVLEGNTEAFF.

This clonotype was detected many times. V is TRBV27 and J is TRBJ2-7; possibly TRBD1 for D (6 bases). The CDR3 is made up of 14 amino acids. V was trimmed by 4 bases and J by 1 base, leaving 11 bases between them. The germline gives CDR1 MNHEY, CDR2 SMNVEV (reference sequence). CDR3 DNA sequence: TGTGCCAGCAGTTCCATGGGACATTCCTACGAGCAGTACTTC. It codes for CASSSMGHSYEQYF.

The rearrangement links TRBV11-2 to TRBJ2-5, with D possibly TRBD1 on 6 matching bases. The CDR3 spans 13 residues. CDR1 is SGHAT and CDR2 is FQNNGV in the germline V gene. Trimming took 0 bases from V and 8 from J, leaving 10 bases between them. The CDR3 DNA sequence: TGTGCCAGCAGCTTAGATCTGGGGGCCACCCAGTACTTC. This gives the protein CASSLDLGATQYF.

At least ten counts were recorded for this clonotype. The chain is built from TRBV11-2 and TRBJ1-2; D perhaps matches TRBD1 (5 bases). The length of the CDR3 is 15 residues. CDR1 and CDR2 (germline): SGHAT, FQNNGV. Trimming took off 5 bases at V and 2 bases at J, with 15 bases between the two ends. The CDR3 sequence: CASSPQWGRNYGYTF. The CDR3 coding sequence is TGTGCCAGCAGCCCACAGTGGGGCAGGAACTATGGCTACACCTTC.